Below are 13 T cell receptor beta chains sequenced from a single sample in a study of beta chain features in type 1 diabetes. Expressed TCRB transcripts were sequenced after all isolated RNA was converted to cDNA. TCRdb keeps only in-frame clones here, not all; method: immunoSEQ multiplex PCR. The sample holds about 470,000 clones, over 25% seen once. Sequencing used naive CD4+ T cells from blood. The receptor source for this set is a man younger than 30 in good health.

This clone was detected a few times. This sequence joins TRBV18 and TRBJ2-1; no clear D. V was shortened by 0 bases and J by 7 bases, with 7 bases between the two germline ends. Germline CDR1 reads KGHSH; CDR2 reads LQKENI. The CDR3 loop spans 13 amino acids. As DNA, the CDR3 is TGTGCCAGCTCACCACCGGCCTTGAATGAGCAGTTCTTC. Protein: CASSPPALNEQFF.

The sample holds a few counts of this clone. The chain links TRBV29-1 to TRBJ2-2, with D possibly matching TRBD1 (6 bases). Trimming took 7 bases from V and 6 from J, leaving 9 bases between them. In germline, CDR1 is SQVTM, CDR2 ANQGSEA. There are 11 residues in the CDR3. DNA of the CDR3: TGCAGCGCCAGGGGCGCCGGGGAGCTGTTTTTT. This sequence encodes CSARGAGELFF.

This clone turned up a few times. V gene TRBV12-5 combines with J gene TRBJ2-5; no clear D gene. This CDR3 has 11 residues. V shed 2 bases and J shed 4 bases, with 2 bases lying between them. The germline V gene encodes CDR1 LGHNT and CDR2 FRNRAP. As DNA, the CDR3 is TGTGCTAGTGGTTTGTTAGAGACCCAGTACTTC. It codes for CASGLLETQYF.

The chain links TRBV27 to TRBJ1-1; D not certain. The CDR3 consists of 12 residues. The V gene lost 6 bases and the J gene lost 10 bases, with 15 bases spanning the gap. Germline V CDR1 and CDR2: MNHEY, SMNVEV (reference sequence). CDR3 amino acids: CASRSTAGGAFF. CDR3 bases: TGTGCCAGCAGGAGTACCGCAGGTGGAGCTTTCTTT.

A few counts support this clone. The chain carries TRBV7-2 and TRBJ2-7, with a weak D call TRBD2 (5 bases). This CDR3 comprises 14 residues. CDR1 SGHTA and CDR2 FQGNSA come from the germline V gene. The V and J ends lost 2 bases and 4 bases respectively, with 12 bases between them. The CDR3 sequence: CASSLQAARYEQYF. Here the CDR3 DNA reads TGTGCCAGCAGCTTACAAGCGGCCCGATACGAGCAGTACTTC.

V usage is TRBV7-3 and J usage is TRBJ2-1, with D hard to call. Germline CDR1 and CDR2: SGHTA and FQGTGA. This CDR3 contains 12 residues. V lost 8 bases and J lost 6, with 11 bases in between. This CDR3 reads CASGTSGNEQFF. The DNA of the CDR3 is TGTGCCAGCGGAACGAGTGGCAATGAGCAGTTCTTC.

This clone turned up a few times. The V gene is TRBV18, the J gene TRBJ2-1, with 7 positions matching TRBD1. The CDR3 loop spans 18 amino acids. V lost 0 bases, J lost 5 bases, and 13 bases stayed unmatched. Looked up from germline, CDR1 is KGHSH and CDR2 is LQKENI. The CDR3 bases are TGTGCCAGCTCACCACCTCATTTCACAACAGGGGTACACAATGAGCAGTTCTTC. It encodes CASSPPHFTTGVHNEQFF.

CDR3 residues: CAISESLSSGDYEQYF. The CDR3 DNA sequence: TGTGCCATCAGTGAGTCGCTATCTAGCGGAGACTACGAGCAGTACTTC. The chain uses TRBV10-3 and TRBJ2-7; 7 positions agree with TRBD2. Germline-derived CDR1 and CDR2 are ENHRY and SYGVKD. The length of the CDR3 is 16 residues. V lost 0 bases, J lost 3 bases, and 8 bases stayed unmatched.

The chain links TRBV15 to TRBJ2-1, with D tentatively TRBD1 (6 bases). Germline values: CDR1 LNHNV, CDR2 YYDKDF (reference sequence). The V and J ends lost 2 bases and 8 bases respectively, with 13 bases between them. CDR3 length: 14 residues. This chain's CDR3 is CATSRRNGGDEQFF. The CDR3 DNA sequence: TGTGCCACCAGCAGAAGGAATGGGGGCGATGAGCAGTTCTTC.

The chain couples TRBV9 to TRBJ1-5; possible D gene TRBD1, 6 bases. The germline V and J ends were trimmed by 2 bases and 6 bases, with 9 bases remaining between them. The CDR3 is made up of 13 amino acids. Germline V CDR1 and CDR2: SGDLS, YYNGEE. CDR3 DNA: TGTGCCAGCAGCGTGGGGGGCGTTCAGCCCCAGCATTTT. Translating gives CASSVGGVQPQHF.

This clone was seen a few times. The rearrangement joins TRBV7-2 to TRBJ2-3; no clear D. Germline V gene data show CDR1 as SGHTA and CDR2 as FQGNSA. The CDR3 contains 13 residues. Trimming took off 4 bases at V and 6 bases at J, with 11 bases between the two ends. As DNA, the CDR3 is TGTGCCAGCAGCTACCGATCGGTGGATACGCAGTATTTT. It is translated as CASSYRSVDTQYF.

In this sample, this clone turned up a few times. The same CDR3 also results from other DNA sequences found in this sample. CDR3 in amino acids: CAWSLGTDTQYF. Written as DNA, the CDR3 is TGTGCCTGGAGTTTAGGAACAGATACGCAGTATTTT. V usage is TRBV30 and J usage is TRBJ2-3, with no clear D. The CDR3 is 12 amino acids. V lost 2 bases to trimming and J lost 3 bases, with 6 bases between them. The germline V gene has CDR1 GTSNPN and CDR2 SVGIG (reference sequence).

The V gene is TRBV12-2, the J gene TRBJ1-5; the table's D call, TRBD1, was not checked against the DNA. TRBV12-2 is termed a pseudogene. The CDR3 loop spans 15 amino acids. CDR3 residues: CASRLVQGSNQPQHF. The DNA for the CDR3 is TGTGCAAGTCGCTTAGTACAGGGGAGCAATCAGCCCCAGCATTTT.